These T cell receptor beta chains were read from a single sample in a study of T cells in Graves' hyperthyroidism and ophthalmopathy. MiXCR, applied by TCRdb to the multiplex PCR reads, yields one record per CDR3 protein. The repertoire holds more than 150,000 distinct CDR3 sequences, with 15% to 20% as singletons. Source material: blood. Receptors were obtained from a woman aged 45-65 years with Graves' hyperthyroidism. Each CDR3 is given with its conserved first and last residue. The D gene is left open where the match is weak. Only part of the rows carry a size: once, few, many, or a class if the clone is expanded.

len: 15
d_gene: NA
v_gene: TRBV27
j_gene: TRBJ1-5
abundance: many
CDR3nt: TGTGCCAGCAGTTTCATCCAGGGAAGAAATCAGCCCCAGCATTTT
CDR3aa: CASSFIQGRNQPQHF

len: 17
d_gene: TRBD2
v_gene: TRBV6-1
j_gene: TRBJ2-3
abundance: many
CDR3nt: TGTGCCAGCAGTGTTCGGGGCGGGGGGTTGTCGACAGATACGCAGTATTTT
CDR3aa: CASSVRGGGLSTDTQYF

len: 16
d_gene: NA
v_gene: TRBV19
j_gene: TRBJ2-5
abundance: many
CDR3nt: TGTGCCAGTAGTATGGGGCAGGGGATAGACCAAGAGACCCAGTACTTC
CDR3aa: CASSMGQGIDQETQYF

len: 16
d_gene: NA
v_gene: TRBV27
j_gene: TRBJ1-3
abundance: few
CDR3nt: TGTGCCAGCAGTCGCCACATGGGGGACTCTGGAAACACCATATATTTT
CDR3aa: CASSRHMGDSGNTIYF

len: 16
d_gene: NA
v_gene: TRBV6-1
j_gene: TRBJ2-2
abundance: few
CDR3nt: TGTGCCAGCAGTGAAGTCCCCCCCCAAGACACCGGGGAGCTGTTTTTT
CDR3aa: CASSEVPPQDTGELFF

len: 15
d_gene: NA
v_gene: TRBV28
j_gene: TRBJ2-7
abundance: many
CDR3nt: TGTGCCAGCAGTTCTCACAGGGAAGGGAGCTACGAGCAGTACTTC
CDR3aa: CASSSHREGSYEQYF

len: 12
d_gene: NA
v_gene: TRBV14
j_gene: TRBJ2-3
abundance: many
CDR3nt: TGTGCCAGCAGCCCACGCACAGATACGCAGTATTTT
CDR3aa: CASSPRTDTQYF

len: 13
d_gene: NA
v_gene: TRBV6-5
j_gene: TRBJ1-5
abundance: many
CDR3nt: TGTGCCAGCAGTTACACCTCAGGACAGCCCCAGCATTTT
CDR3aa: CASSYTSGQPQHF

len: 15
d_gene: NA
v_gene: TRBV20-1
j_gene: TRBJ2-7
abundance: many
CDR3nt: TGCAGTGCTAGAGGGTTGGGACACGAGCAAGACGAGCAGTACTTC
CDR3aa: CSARGLGHEQDEQYF

len: 14
d_gene: NA
v_gene: TRBV11-2
j_gene: TRBJ2-5
abundance: many
CDR3nt: TGTGCCAGCAGCTCAAGATGGGGCCAAGAGACCCAGTACTTC
CDR3aa: CASSSRWGQETQYF

len: 13
d_gene: NA
v_gene: TRBV4-1
j_gene: TRBJ2-7
abundance: many
CDR3nt: TGCGCCAGCAGCCAAGATGACTTTTACGAGCAGTACTTC
CDR3aa: CASSQDDFYEQYF

len: 12
d_gene: NA
v_gene: TRBV28
j_gene: TRBJ1-2
abundance: many
CDR3nt: TGTGCCAGCAGTGCGAGGGACTATGGCTACACCTTC
CDR3aa: CASSARDYGYTF

len: 14
d_gene: NA
v_gene: TRBV19
j_gene: TRBJ1-1
abundance: few
CDR3nt: TGTGCCAGTAGTCTGACAAGGGGTAACACTGAAGCTTTCTTT
CDR3aa: CASSLTRGNTEAFF

len: 15
d_gene: NA
v_gene: TRBV20-1
j_gene: TRBJ2-3
abundance: many
CDR3nt: TGCAGTGCGGGGATGTTAGCGGACCACACAGATACGCAGTATTTT
CDR3aa: CSAGMLADHTDTQYF

len: 18
d_gene: TRBD2
v_gene: TRBV19
j_gene: TRBJ2-3
abundance: many
CDR3nt: TGTGCCAGTAGCGGGTGGGGACTAGCGGGGGGGCCCGGAGATACGCAGTATTTT
CDR3aa: CASSGWGLAGGPGDTQYF

len: 14
d_gene: NA
v_gene: TRBV7-3
j_gene: TRBJ2-5
abundance: many
CDR3nt: TGTGCCAGCAGCCCCTATGGGGCAACCGAGACCCAGTACTTC
CDR3aa: CASSPYGATETQYF

len: 14
d_gene: TRBD1
v_gene: TRBV5-1
j_gene: TRBJ2-1
abundance: many
CDR3nt: TGCGCCAGCAGCTTGGGACAGGGGTGGGATGAGCAGTTCTTC
CDR3aa: CASSLGQGWDEQFF

len: 15
d_gene: NA
v_gene: TRBV7-9
j_gene: TRBJ1-1
abundance: NA
CDR3nt: TGTGCCAGCAGCTCCCGGGGGCAGGGGAACACTGAAGCTTTCTTT
CDR3aa: CASSSRGQGNTEAFF

len: 15
d_gene: TRBD1
v_gene: TRBV18
j_gene: TRBJ2-7
abundance: few
CDR3nt: TGTGCCAGCTCACCACAGGGACAGGGGGCGTACGAGCAGTACTTC
CDR3aa: CASSPQGQGAYEQYF

len: 14
d_gene: NA
v_gene: TRBV20-1
j_gene: TRBJ1-2
abundance: NA
CDR3nt: TGCAGTGCTCCGCTCACGGGAGGGGTCTATGGCTACACCTTC
CDR3aa: CSAPLTGGVYGYTF

len: 14
d_gene: NA
v_gene: TRBV19
j_gene: TRBJ2-1
abundance: few
CDR3nt: TGTGCCAGTAGTATCGGGGGGCTGTGGAGTGAGCAGTTCTTC
CDR3aa: CASSIGGLWSEQFF

len: 14
d_gene: TRBD1
v_gene: TRBV7-9
j_gene: TRBJ2-7
abundance: NA
CDR3nt: TGTGCCAGCAGCCGAACAGGGGTAGGGTACGAGCAGTACTTC
CDR3aa: CASSRTGVGYEQYF

len: 14
d_gene: TRBD1
v_gene: TRBV7-9
j_gene: TRBJ1-5
abundance: NA
CDR3nt: TGTGCCAGCAGCCCAGGGGGGGTCAATCAGCCCCAGCATTTT
CDR3aa: CASSPGGVNQPQHF

len: 13
d_gene: NA
v_gene: TRBV11-2
j_gene: TRBJ2-7
abundance: NA
CDR3nt: TGTGCCAGCAGGAGCGGAATCTCCTACGAGCAGTACTTC
CDR3aa: CASRSGISYEQYF

len: 15
d_gene: TRBD2
v_gene: TRBV19
j_gene: TRBJ2-1
abundance: NA
CDR3nt: TGTGCCAGTAGTATAGCGGGGGGGGTGTACAATGAGCAGTTCTTC
CDR3aa: CASSIAGGVYNEQFF

len: 15
d_gene: TRBD2
v_gene: TRBV7-9
j_gene: TRBJ2-3
abundance: NA
CDR3nt: TGTGCCAGCAGCTTAGGACTAGCGGGTTCAGATACGCAGTATTTT
CDR3aa: CASSLGLAGSDTQYF

len: 11
d_gene: NA
v_gene: TRBV20-1
j_gene: TRBJ2-7
abundance: many
CDR3nt: TGCAGTGCTAGATACGACAACGAGCAGTACTTC
CDR3aa: CSARYDNEQYF

len: 18
d_gene: TRBD2
v_gene: TRBV10-1
j_gene: TRBJ2-3
abundance: many
CDR3nt: TGCGCCAGCAGTGAAGGTTTGGGTAGCGGGGGGGCTTCGGATACGCAGTATTTT
CDR3aa: CASSEGLGSGGASDTQYF

len: 17
d_gene: NA
v_gene: TRBV3-1
j_gene: TRBJ1-6
abundance: NA
CDR3nt: TGTGCCAGCAGCCAAGAATGGGCAGGGGCTAGCTCCCCACCCCTCCACTTT
CDR3aa: CASSQEWAGASSPPLHF

len: 13
d_gene: NA
v_gene: TRBV27
j_gene: TRBJ2-7
abundance: many
CDR3nt: TGTGCCAGCAGTTTCCGGGGCCCCTACGAGCAGTACTTC
CDR3aa: CASSFRGPYEQYF

len: 10
d_gene: TRBD1
v_gene: TRBV6-2/TRBV6-3
j_gene: TRBJ1-1
abundance: many
CDR3nt: TGTGCCAGCAGAGACAGGGAGGCTTTCTTT
CDR3aa: CASRDREAFF

len: 17
d_gene: NA
v_gene: TRBV6-2/TRBV6-3
j_gene: TRBJ2-1
abundance: many
CDR3nt: TGTGCCAGCAGTTACTCCATGCCCGGGAGTTTATACAATGAGCAGTTCTTC
CDR3aa: CASSYSMPGSLYNEQFF

len: 17
d_gene: TRBD2
v_gene: TRBV4-1
j_gene: TRBJ2-1
abundance: NA
CDR3nt: TGCGCCAGCAGCCAAGGGGAAGCGGGGGGCCTATACAATGAGCAGTTCTTC
CDR3aa: CASSQGEAGGLYNEQFF

len: 13
d_gene: NA
v_gene: TRBV12-5
j_gene: TRBJ2-1
abundance: NA
CDR3nt: TGTGCTAGTGCCACTTTGGACCACAATGAGCAGTTCTTC
CDR3aa: CASATLDHNEQFF

len: 11
d_gene: NA
v_gene: TRBV4-1
j_gene: TRBJ1-1
abundance: many
CDR3nt: TGCGCCAGCAGCCATGTGGCTGAAGCTTTCTTT
CDR3aa: CASSHVAEAFF

len: 16
d_gene: TRBD2
v_gene: TRBV5-6
j_gene: TRBJ2-3
abundance: few
CDR3nt: TGTGCCAGCAGCTTGGCACTAGCGGGGTTCACAGATACGCAGTATTTT
CDR3aa: CASSLALAGFTDTQYF

len: 15
d_gene: NA
v_gene: TRBV20-1
j_gene: TRBJ1-5
abundance: many
CDR3nt: TGCAGTGCTAGAGAAGACAGAGGAGGTAATCAGCCCCAGCATTTT
CDR3aa: CSAREDRGGNQPQHF

len: 17
d_gene: NA
v_gene: TRBV6-4
j_gene: TRBJ2-3
abundance: NA
CDR3nt: TGTGCCAGCAGTTACTCGAGCATGGAGCGGAGCACAGATACGCAGTATTTT
CDR3aa: CASSYSSMERSTDTQYF

len: 18
d_gene: TRBD2
v_gene: TRBV3-1
j_gene: TRBJ2-1
abundance: many
CDR3nt: TGTGCCAGCAGCCAAAATGGGGCGGGAGGGGAGTACAAGCCTGAGCAGTTCTTC
CDR3aa: CASSQNGAGGEYKPEQFF

len: 12
d_gene: NA
v_gene: TRBV20-1
j_gene: TRBJ1-2
abundance: few
CDR3nt: TGCAGTGCTAGGGACCACAACCATGGCTACACCTTC
CDR3aa: CSARDHNHGYTF

len: 12
d_gene: NA
v_gene: TRBV24-1
j_gene: TRBJ1-2
abundance: few
CDR3nt: TGTGCCACCAGCCGGGTTTACTATGGCTACACCTTC
CDR3aa: CATSRVYYGYTF

len: 13
d_gene: TRBD1
v_gene: TRBV6-1
j_gene: TRBJ1-5
abundance: many
CDR3nt: TGTGCCAGCACCGACAGGGGCAATCAGCCCCAGCATTTT
CDR3aa: CASTDRGNQPQHF

len: 14
d_gene: NA
v_gene: TRBV27
j_gene: TRBJ1-5
abundance: few
CDR3nt: TGTGCCAGCAGGCCAGCTAATAGCAATCAGCCCCAGCATTTT
CDR3aa: CASRPANSNQPQHF

len: 16
d_gene: TRBD1
v_gene: TRBV9
j_gene: TRBJ1-2
abundance: few
CDR3nt: TGTGCCAGCAGCCAATGGCCGGACAGGGGAAGCTATGGCTACACCTTC
CDR3aa: CASSQWPDRGSYGYTF

len: 18
d_gene: TRBD1
v_gene: TRBV12-3/TRBV12-4
j_gene: TRBJ1-5
abundance: many
CDR3nt: TGTGCCAGCAGTAACCGGGACAGATTTCGGCAGGGCAATCAGCCCCAGCATTTT
CDR3aa: CASSNRDRFRQGNQPQHF

len: 17
d_gene: NA
v_gene: TRBV7-9
j_gene: TRBJ2-1
abundance: many
CDR3nt: TGTGCCAGCAGCTTAGCGAGCGGAGAGGCTGGGTACAATGAGCAGTTCTTC
CDR3aa: CASSLASGEAGYNEQFF

len: 13
d_gene: NA
v_gene: TRBV12-3/TRBV12-4
j_gene: TRBJ1-1
abundance: many
CDR3nt: TGTGCCAGCAGTTTATGGGTAAAACCTGAAGCTTTCTTT
CDR3aa: CASSLWVKPEAFF

len: 13
d_gene: NA
v_gene: TRBV5-1
j_gene: TRBJ2-7
abundance: many
CDR3nt: TGCGCCAGCAGCTCCCTCGCTACCTACGAGCAGTACTTC
CDR3aa: CASSSLATYEQYF